This record looks at one TCR beta chain sequence and its context. Its antigen specificity is not known. Base qualities were left out, and no much larger clone turns up one base away. CDR1 and CDR2 (KGHSH, LQKENI) derive from the germline V gene. Compared with germline, V lacks 6 bases and J lacks 3 bases; bases without a gene match: 8. The CDR3 runs 15 amino acids, cysteine and phenylalanine included. CDR3 DNA only is kept here, 45 bases in frame from base 1. This record belongs to a study of blood T cell repertoires in COVID-19 (dated by TCRdb to the early 2020s). Regarding the research as a whole: Samples covering the acute and convalescent phases of COVID-19 were provided by collaborators in the United States, Italy and Spain. The repertoires were made available in a free public database intended to serve as a resource for research on the immune response to SARS-CoV-2. Samples were obtained from the ongoing ImmuneRACE study (first 160 participants) and from approximately 1,200 subjects provided by 6 global collaborators. The prospective study material was composed of cDNA or gDNA derived from T cells, B-cell-depleted T cells, or PBMCs. Where available, HLA class I and class II types were obtained from metadata supplied by the sample provider rather than from assay-based typing. Sample metadata almost always included a de-identified subject ID, COVID-19 status, age in years and sex. Deeply sampled blood TCRbeta repertoires from subjects exposed to, actively infected with, or recovered from COVID-19 were included in the dataset. General study outcomes and caveats: The quantity of clinical and demographic metadata differed by source and by participant and was supplied without curation.

TCRbeta CDR3 regions were amplified from genomic DNA by means of the immunoSEQ Assay, a bias-controlled multiplex PCR. As for the authors' bioinformatics: Nucleated cell counts per sample were estimated from amplification of reference gene primers within the assay. Sequence reads were collapsed and filtered to measure the absolute abundance of every unique TCRbeta CDR3 rearrangement. Productive Simpson clonality was computed per sample as the square root of Simpson's diversity index over productive rearrangements. What TCRdb holds here is the immuneACCESS table cut down to in-frame rearrangements. Part of the clones is not present; checked against another copy, under half of the missing clones reflect an unresolved V gene, and the others are unexplained. The V and J calls and clone size come from that table; D and trimming were worked out from the DNA. Within this sample are over 65,000 clones, with around 82% of them counted one time only. In total, the top ten clones hold 16% of the sample.

Collaborating institutions collected whole blood in K2EDTA tubes following their own protocols. For TCRbeta analysis, collaborators shipped samples as frozen whole blood, isolated PBMCs, or DNA extracted from either of those sample types. The origin of this receptor is a man older than 75 with active COVID-19. The material sequenced was peripheral blood. Recombination linked TRBV18 to TRBJ1-3, with TRBD1 identical over 7 junction bases. The CDR3 protein: CASSPPRGHGNTIYF. The base sequence is TGTGCCAGCTCCCCCCCAAGGGGGCATGGAAACACCATATATTTT. With all but the CDR3 taken from the reference TRBV18 and TRBJ1-3 genes, the full variable domain is: NAGVMQNPRHLVRRRGQEARLRCSPMKGHSHVYWYRQLPEEGLKFMVYLQKENIIDESGMPKERFSAEFPKEGPSILRIQQVVRGDSAAYFCASSPPRGHGNTIYFGEGSWLTVV.